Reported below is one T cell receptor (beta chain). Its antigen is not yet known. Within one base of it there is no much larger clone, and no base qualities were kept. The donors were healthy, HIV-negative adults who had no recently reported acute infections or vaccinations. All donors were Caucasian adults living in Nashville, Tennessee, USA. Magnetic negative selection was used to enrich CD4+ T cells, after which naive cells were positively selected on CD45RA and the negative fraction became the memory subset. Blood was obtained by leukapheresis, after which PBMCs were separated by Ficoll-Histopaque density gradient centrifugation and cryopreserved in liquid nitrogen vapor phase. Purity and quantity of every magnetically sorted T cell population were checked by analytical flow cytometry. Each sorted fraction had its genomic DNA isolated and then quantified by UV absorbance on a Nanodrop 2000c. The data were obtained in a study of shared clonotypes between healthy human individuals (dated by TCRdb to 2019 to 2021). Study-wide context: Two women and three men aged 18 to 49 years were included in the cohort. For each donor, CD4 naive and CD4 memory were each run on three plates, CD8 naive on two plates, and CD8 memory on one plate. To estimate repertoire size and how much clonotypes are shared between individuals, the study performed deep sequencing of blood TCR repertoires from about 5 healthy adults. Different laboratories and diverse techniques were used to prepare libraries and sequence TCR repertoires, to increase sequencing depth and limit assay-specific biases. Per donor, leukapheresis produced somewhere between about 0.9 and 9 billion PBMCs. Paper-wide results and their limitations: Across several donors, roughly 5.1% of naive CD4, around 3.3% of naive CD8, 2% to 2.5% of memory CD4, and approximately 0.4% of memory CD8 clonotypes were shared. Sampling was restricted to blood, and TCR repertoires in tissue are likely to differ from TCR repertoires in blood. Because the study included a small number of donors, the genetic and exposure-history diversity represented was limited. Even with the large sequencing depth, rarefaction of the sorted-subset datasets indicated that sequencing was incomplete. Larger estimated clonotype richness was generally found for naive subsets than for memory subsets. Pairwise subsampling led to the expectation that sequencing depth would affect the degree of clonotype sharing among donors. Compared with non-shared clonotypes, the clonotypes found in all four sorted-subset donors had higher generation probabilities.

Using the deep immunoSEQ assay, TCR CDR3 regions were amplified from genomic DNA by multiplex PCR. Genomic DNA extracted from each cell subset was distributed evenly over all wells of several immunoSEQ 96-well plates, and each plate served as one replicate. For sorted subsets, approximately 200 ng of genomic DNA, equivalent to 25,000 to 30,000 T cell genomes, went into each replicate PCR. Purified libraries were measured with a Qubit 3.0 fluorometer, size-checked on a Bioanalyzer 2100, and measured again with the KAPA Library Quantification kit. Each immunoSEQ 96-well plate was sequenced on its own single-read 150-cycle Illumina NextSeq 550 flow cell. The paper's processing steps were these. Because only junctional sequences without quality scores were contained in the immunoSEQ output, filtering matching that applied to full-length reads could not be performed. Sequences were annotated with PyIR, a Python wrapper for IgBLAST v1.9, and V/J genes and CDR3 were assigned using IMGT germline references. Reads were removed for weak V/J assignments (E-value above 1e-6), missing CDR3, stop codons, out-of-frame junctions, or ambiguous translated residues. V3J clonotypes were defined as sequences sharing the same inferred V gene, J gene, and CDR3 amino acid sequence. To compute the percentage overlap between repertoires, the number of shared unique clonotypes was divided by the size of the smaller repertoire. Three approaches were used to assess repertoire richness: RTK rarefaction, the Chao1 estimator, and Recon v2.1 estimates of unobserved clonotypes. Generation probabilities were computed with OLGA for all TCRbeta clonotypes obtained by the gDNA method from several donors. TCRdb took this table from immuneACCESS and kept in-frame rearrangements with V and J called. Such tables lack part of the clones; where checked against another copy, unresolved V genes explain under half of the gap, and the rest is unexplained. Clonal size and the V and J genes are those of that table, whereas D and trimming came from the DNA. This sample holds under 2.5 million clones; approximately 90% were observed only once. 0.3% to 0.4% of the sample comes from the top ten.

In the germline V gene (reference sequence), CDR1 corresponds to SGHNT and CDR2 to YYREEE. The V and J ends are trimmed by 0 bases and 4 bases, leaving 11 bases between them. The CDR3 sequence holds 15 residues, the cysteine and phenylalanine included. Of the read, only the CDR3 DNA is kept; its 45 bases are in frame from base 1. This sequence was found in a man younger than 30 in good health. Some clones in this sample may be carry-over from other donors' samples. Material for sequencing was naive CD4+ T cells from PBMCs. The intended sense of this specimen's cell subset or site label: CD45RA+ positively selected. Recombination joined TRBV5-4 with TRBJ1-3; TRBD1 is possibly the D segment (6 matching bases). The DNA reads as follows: TGTGCCAGCAGCTTGGAACCAGGGGTGGGAAACACCATATATTTT. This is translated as CASSLEPGVGNTIYF. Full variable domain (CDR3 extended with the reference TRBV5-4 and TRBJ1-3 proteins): ETGVTQSPTHLIKTRGQQVTLRCSSQSGHNTVSWYQQALGQGPQFIFQYYREEENGRGNFPPRFSGLQFPNYSSELNVNALELDDSALYLCASSLEPGVGNTIYFGEGSWLTVV.